This T cell receptor (beta chain) was identified in a study of cytomegalovirus exposure and HLA in healthy donors. Healthy bone marrow donors made up the cohort. Points from the study as a whole: The study put some 150 TCR beta chains on its list as cytomegalovirus-associated.

This clone was seen a few times. Its specificity is unknown. The PCR was carried out with 60 Vbeta primers and 13 Jbeta primers. Clones were read by immunoSEQ multiplex PCR, and TCRdb kept only the in-frame ones, dropping some. The table has 150,000 to 200,000 clones, about four fifths seen once. This TCR came from a woman younger than 35 in good health and CMV-seronegative. The sample taken for sequencing was PBMCs.

The CDR3 loop is CAISDNYEQYF. The CDR3 nucleotides read TGTGCCATCAGTGACAACTACGAGCAGTACTTC. This chain joins TRBV10-3 and TRBJ2-7; D unclear. Germline V lookup: CDR1 ENHRY, CDR2 SYGVKD. The CDR3 is made up of 11 amino acids. V shed 3 bases and J shed 3 bases, with 3 bases lying between them.